The source of this T cell receptor beta chain is a study of blood T cell repertoires in COVID-19. Overall study: Sources were T cells, B-cell-depleted T cells, or PBMCs; the material itself was cDNA or gDNA.

Clones were read by immunoSEQ multiplex PCR, and TCRdb kept only the in-frame ones, dropping some. The sample has 150,000 to 250,000 clones, roughly three quarters seen once; the top ten hold 6%. V was cut by 7 bases and J by 1 base, with 15 bases left in between. CDR1 is SNHLY, CDR2 FYNNEI, per germline. The CDR3 has 15 residues. There are a few counts of this clone. Seattle-derived patients entered the study during active infection and were followed longitudinally. The sequenced sample was peripheral blood. The gene calls are TRBV2 and TRBJ2-3, with D maybe TRBD2 (5 bases). This TCR came from a woman between 35 and 50 years old with COVID-19, enrolled during active disease. In DNA form, the CDR3 reads TGTGCCAGCAATCTAGCTCGACTGCGCACAGATACGCAGTATTTT. This encodes CASNLARLRTDTQYF.